This T cell receptor beta chain was found in a study of T cell responses to AZD1222 COVID-19 vaccine. Method: immunoSEQ multiplex PCR; TCRdb's copy keeps in-frame clones and lacks some. The profile shows fewer than 110,000 clones, around nine tenths of them singletons. The CDR3 runs to 15 residues. Germline V lookup: CDR1 SGHTA, CDR2 FQGNSA. With V trimmed by 5 bases and J by 8 bases, 5 bases remained unmatched. Specimen: peripheral blood, collected on day 0 of AZD1222 vaccination. V is TRBV7-2 and J is TRBJ2-3; 15 bases line up with TRBD2. This TCR derives from an adult in good health. The CDR3 sequence: CASSPGTSGRSTQYF. The CDR3 coding sequence is TGTGCCAGCAGCCCTGGGACTAGCGGGAGGAGTACGCAGTATTTT.